Below are 4 T cell receptor beta chains sequenced from a single sample in a study of T cell responses to AZD1222 COVID-19 vaccine. The assay was immunoSEQ multiplex PCR, and TCRdb's table has in-frame clones only and misses some. The sample holds 170,000 or so clones, 90% seen once. This specimen was peripheral blood, taken on day 0 of AZD1222 vaccination. The receptors here all came from an adult in good health.

V gene TRBV2 combines with J gene TRBJ2-5; TRBD2 matches at 10 bases. The V gene's germline CDR1 is SNHLY and CDR2 FYNNEI. This CDR3 has 15 amino acids. V shed 4 bases, J shed 5 bases, and the junction held 7 bases outside the gene matches. The CDR3 region has the DNA TGTGCCAGCAGTGGACAAGCGGGGGGGCAGGAGACCCAGTACTTC. As protein: CASSGQAGGQETQYF.

In its sample, this clone was seen once. This rearrangement joins TRBV9 to TRBJ1-1; D may be TRBD1 (6 bases). This CDR3 is 14 amino acids long. Germline V gene lookup returns CDR1 SGDLS and CDR2 YYNGEE. The V gene lost 1 base and the J gene lost 5 bases, with 12 bases spanning the gap. In DNA, the CDR3 is TGTGCCAGCAGCGTATCGTACAGGGCTACTGAAGCTTTCTTT. This gives the protein CASSVSYRATEAFF.

This clone came up a few times. The rearrangement uses TRBV2 and TRBJ2-2; TRBD1 is a possible D gene (5 bases). Germline-derived CDR1 and CDR2 are SNHLY and FYNNEI. The CDR3 covers 14 residues. V lost 5 bases and J lost 6, with 13 bases in between. The CDR3 coding sequence is TGTGCCAGCAGTCAATCTTACAGGTCCGGGGAGCTGTTTTTT. Translating gives CASSQSYRSGELFF.

The chain employs TRBV6-2 or TRBV6-3 and TRBJ1-1, with a possible D match to TRBD1 (6 bases). Between the trimmed V and J ends, which lost 2 bases and 7 bases, there was a span of 8 bases. Germline CDR1 reads MNHEY; CDR2 reads SVGEGT. The CDR3 sequence is 12 residues long. CDR3 sequence reads: CASSYGQREAFF. The CDR3, as DNA: TGTGCCAGCAGTTACGGACAGCGTGAAGCTTTCTTT.